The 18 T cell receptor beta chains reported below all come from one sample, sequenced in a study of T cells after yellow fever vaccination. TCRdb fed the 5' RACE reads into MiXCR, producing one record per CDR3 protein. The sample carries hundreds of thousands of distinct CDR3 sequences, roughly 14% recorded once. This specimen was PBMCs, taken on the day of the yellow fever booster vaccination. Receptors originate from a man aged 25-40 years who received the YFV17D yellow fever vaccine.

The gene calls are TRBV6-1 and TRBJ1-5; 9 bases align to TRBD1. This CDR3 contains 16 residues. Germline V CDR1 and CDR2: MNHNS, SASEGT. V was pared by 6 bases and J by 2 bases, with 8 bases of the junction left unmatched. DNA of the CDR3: TGTGCCAGCAGAAGGGACAGGGCGAGAGGCAATCAGCCCCAGCATTTT. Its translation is CASRRDRARGNQPQHF.

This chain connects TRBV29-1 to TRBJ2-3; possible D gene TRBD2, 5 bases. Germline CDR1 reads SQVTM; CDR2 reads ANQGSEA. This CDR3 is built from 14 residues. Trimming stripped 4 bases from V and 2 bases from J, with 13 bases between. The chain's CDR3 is CSVGTRLHTDTQYF. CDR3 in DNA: TGCAGCGTTGGGACTCGACTGCACACAGATACGCAGTATTTT.

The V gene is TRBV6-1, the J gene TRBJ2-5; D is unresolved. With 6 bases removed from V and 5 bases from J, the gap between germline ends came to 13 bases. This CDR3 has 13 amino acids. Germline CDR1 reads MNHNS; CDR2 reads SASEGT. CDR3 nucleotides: TGTGCCAGCAGGCCCACCTGGCGGGAGACCCAGTACTTC. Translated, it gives CASRPTWRETQYF.

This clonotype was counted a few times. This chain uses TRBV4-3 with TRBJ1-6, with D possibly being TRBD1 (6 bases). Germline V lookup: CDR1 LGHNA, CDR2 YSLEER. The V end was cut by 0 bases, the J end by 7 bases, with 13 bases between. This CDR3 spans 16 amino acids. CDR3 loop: CASSQDPTGRNSPLHF. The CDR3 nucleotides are TGCGCCAGCAGCCAAGACCCAACAGGGCGGAATTCACCCCTCCACTTT.

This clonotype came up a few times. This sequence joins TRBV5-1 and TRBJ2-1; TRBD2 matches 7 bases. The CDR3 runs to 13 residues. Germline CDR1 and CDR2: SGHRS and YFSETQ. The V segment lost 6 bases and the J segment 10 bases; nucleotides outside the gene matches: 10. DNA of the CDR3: TGCGCCAGCAACCATGGGGAGGGGAGCGAGCAGTTCTTC. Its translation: CASNHGEGSEQFF.

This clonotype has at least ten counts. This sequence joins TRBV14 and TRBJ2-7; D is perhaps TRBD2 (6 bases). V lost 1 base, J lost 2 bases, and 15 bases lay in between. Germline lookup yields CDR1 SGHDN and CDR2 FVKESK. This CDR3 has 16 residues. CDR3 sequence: CASSQGPAGKTYEQYF. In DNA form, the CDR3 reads TGTGCCAGCAGCCAAGGCCCCGCGGGGAAAACCTACGAGCAGTACTTC.

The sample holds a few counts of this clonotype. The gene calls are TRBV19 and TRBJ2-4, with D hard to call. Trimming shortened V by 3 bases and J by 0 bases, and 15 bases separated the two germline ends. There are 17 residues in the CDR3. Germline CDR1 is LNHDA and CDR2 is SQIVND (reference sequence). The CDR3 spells CASSMLSSYGAKNIQYF. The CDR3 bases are TGTGCCAGTAGTATGCTTTCATCATACGGAGCCAAAAACATTCAGTACTTC.

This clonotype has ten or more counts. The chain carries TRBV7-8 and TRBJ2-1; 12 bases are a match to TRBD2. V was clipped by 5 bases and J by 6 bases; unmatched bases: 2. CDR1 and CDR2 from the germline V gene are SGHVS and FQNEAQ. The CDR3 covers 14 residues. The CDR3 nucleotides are TGTGCCAGCAGCCGGACTAGCGGGATCAATGAGCAGTTCTTC. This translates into CASSRTSGINEQFF. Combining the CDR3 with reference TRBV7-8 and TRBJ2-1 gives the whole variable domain GAGVSQSPRYKVAKRGQDVALRCDPISGHVSLFWYQQALGQGPEFLTYFQNEAQLDKSGLPSDRFFAERPEGSVSTLKIQRTQQEDSAVYLCASSRTSGINEQFFGPGTRLTVL.

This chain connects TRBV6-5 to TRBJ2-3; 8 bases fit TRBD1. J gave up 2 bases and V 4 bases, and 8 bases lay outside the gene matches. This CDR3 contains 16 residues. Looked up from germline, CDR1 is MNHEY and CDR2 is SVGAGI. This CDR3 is CASSSHRGWNTDTQYF. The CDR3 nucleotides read TGTGCCAGCAGTTCCCACAGGGGGTGGAACACAGATACGCAGTATTTT.

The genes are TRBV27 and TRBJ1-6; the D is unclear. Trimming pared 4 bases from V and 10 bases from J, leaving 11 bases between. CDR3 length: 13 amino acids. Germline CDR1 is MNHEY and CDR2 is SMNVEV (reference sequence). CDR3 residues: CASSSPPGSPLHF. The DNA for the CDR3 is TGTGCCAGCAGTTCCCCCCCGGGATCACCCCTCCACTTT.

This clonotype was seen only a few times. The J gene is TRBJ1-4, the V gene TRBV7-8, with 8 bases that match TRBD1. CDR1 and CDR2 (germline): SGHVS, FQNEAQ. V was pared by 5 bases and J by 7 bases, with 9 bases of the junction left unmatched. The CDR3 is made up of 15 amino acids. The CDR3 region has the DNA TGTGCCAGCAGCCTCTACAGGGGGGCGGGTGAAAAACTGTTTTTT. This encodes CASSLYRGAGEKLFF.

CDR3 region: CASSKGTGTNTGELFF. The CDR3 coding sequence is TGCGCCAGCAGCAAAGGGACAGGGACCAACACCGGGGAGCTGTTTTTT. The V gene is TRBV5-1, the J gene TRBJ2-2; 9 nucleotides align to TRBD1. Looked up from germline, CDR1 is SGHRS and CDR2 is YFSETQ. The CDR3 contains 16 residues. The V segment lost 4 bases and the J segment 2 bases; nucleotides outside the gene matches: 6. Combining the CDR3 with reference TRBV5-1 and TRBJ2-2 gives the whole variable domain KAGVTQTPRYLIKTRGQQVTLSCSPISGHRSVSWYQQTPGQGLQFLFEYFSETQRNKGNFPGRFSGRQFSNSRSEMNVSTLELGDSALYLCASSKGTGTNTGELFFGEGSRLTVL.

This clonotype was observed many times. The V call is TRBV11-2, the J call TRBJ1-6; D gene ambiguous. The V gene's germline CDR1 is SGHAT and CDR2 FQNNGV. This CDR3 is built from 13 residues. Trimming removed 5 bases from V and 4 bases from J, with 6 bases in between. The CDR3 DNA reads TGTGCCAGCAGCGTCGATTATAATTCACCCCTCCACTTT. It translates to CASSVDYNSPLHF.

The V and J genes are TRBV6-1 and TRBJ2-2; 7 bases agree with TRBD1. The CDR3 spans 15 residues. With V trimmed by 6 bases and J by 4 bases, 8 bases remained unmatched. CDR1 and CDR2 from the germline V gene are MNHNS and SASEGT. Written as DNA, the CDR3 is TGTGCCAGCAGACCCAGGGGGTCGATCACCGGGGAGCTGTTTTTT. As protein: CASRPRGSITGELFF.

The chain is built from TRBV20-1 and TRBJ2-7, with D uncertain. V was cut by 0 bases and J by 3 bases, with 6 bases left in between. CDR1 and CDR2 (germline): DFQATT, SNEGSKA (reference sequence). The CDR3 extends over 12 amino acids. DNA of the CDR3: TGCAGTGCTAGAGAACAGAACTACGAGCAGTACTTC. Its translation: CSAREQNYEQYF.

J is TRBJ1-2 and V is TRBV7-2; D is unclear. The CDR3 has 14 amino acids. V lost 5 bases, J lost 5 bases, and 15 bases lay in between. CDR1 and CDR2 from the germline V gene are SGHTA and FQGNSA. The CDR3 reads CASSVLLLGYGYTF. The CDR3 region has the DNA TGTGCCAGCAGCGTCCTTCTACTAGGGTATGGCTACACCTTC.

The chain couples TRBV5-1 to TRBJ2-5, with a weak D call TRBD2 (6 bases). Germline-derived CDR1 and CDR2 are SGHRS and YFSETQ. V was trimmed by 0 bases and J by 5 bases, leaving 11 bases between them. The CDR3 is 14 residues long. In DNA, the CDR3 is TGCGCCAGCAGCTTGGAACTAGCCGGGGAGACCCAGTACTTC. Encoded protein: CASSLELAGETQYF.

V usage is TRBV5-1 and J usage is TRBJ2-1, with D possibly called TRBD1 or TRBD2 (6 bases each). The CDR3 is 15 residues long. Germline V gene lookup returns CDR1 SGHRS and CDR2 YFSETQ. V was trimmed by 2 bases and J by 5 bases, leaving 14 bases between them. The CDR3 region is CASSLQGGGNNEQFF. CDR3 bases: TGCGCCAGCAGCTTACAGGGAGGCGGAAACAATGAGCAGTTCTTC.